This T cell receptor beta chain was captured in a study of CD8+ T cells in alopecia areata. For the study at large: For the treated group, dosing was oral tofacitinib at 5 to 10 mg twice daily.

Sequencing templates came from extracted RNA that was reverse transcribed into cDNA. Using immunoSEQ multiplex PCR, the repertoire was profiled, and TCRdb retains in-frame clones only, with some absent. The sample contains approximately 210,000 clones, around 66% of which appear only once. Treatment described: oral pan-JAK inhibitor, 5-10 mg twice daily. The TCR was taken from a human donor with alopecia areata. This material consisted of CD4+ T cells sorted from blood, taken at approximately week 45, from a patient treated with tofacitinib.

The CDR3 sequence is CSDQQAPNTEAFF. CDR3 sequence (DNA): TGCAGCGACCAACAGGCCCCGAACACTGAAGCTTTCTTT. The rearrangement joins TRBV29-1 to TRBJ1-1; possible D gene TRBD1, 5 bases. Germline V gene lookup returns CDR1 SQVTM and CDR2 ANQGSEA. The V and J ends lost 7 bases and 1 base respectively, with 13 bases between them. CDR3 length equals 13 residues.